A selection of T cell receptor beta chains follows, all from one sample in a study of blood T cell repertoires in COVID-19. Generated by immunoSEQ multiplex PCR, the TCRdb table keeps only in-frame clones and is missing some. The sample has more than 150,000 clones, 80% seen once. Sequencing was done on a sample of PBMCs or T cells enriched from blood (not recorded which). These receptors were obtained from a man between 60 and 75 years old who had been exposed to COVID-19. The CDR3 runs from the conserved cysteine through the conserved F or W. D genes are given only for firm matches. A clone size is listed for some rows: how often the clone was seen (once, few, many), or a class if it is expanded.

>.|TRBV12-3/TRBV12-4|TRBD2|TRBJ2-1
CASSLTSRNEQFF
TGTGCCAGCAGTTTGACTAGCCGCAATGAGCAGTTCTTC
>.|TRBV20-1|TRBD1|TRBJ2-3
CSASGQGTDTQYF
TGCAGTGCTAGTGGACAGGGCACAGATACGCAGTATTTT
>few|TRBV28|.|TRBJ1-1
CASSFRQSEAFF
TGTGCCAGCAGTTTCCGACAGAGTGAAGCTTTCTTT
>.|TRBV5-4|TRBD1|TRBJ1-2
CASSSTGTGDLPYGYTF
TGTGCCAGCAGCTCCACCGGGACAGGGGACCTACCCTATGGCTACACCTTC
>.|TRBV25-1|.|TRBJ2-5
CASSESLNKETQYF
TGTGCCAGCAGTGAATCCCTGAACAAAGAGACCCAGTACTTC
>once|TRBV7-8|.|TRBJ1-3
CASSLVTASGLSGNTIYF
TGTGCCAGCAGCTTAGTTACGGCTTCAGGGCTCTCTGGAAACACCATATATTTT
>.|TRBV7-6|.|TRBJ1-4
CASSLEGGRANEKLFF
TGTGCCAGCAGCTTAGAAGGAGGCCGGGCTAATGAAAAACTGTTTTTT
>.|TRBV28|TRBD2|TRBJ2-1
CASSLSDPGGLLKQFF
TGTGCCAGCAGTTTATCCGACCCGGGGGGACTCTTAAAGCAGTTCTTC
>once|TRBV6-5|.|TRBJ2-1
CASSYGGGSYNEQFF
TGTGCCAGCAGTTACGGAGGCGGGTCCTACAATGAGCAGTTCTTC
>.|TRBV25-1|.|TRBJ1-6
CASGPGDYNSPLHF
TGTGCCAGCGGGCCCGGGGATTATAATTCACCCCTCCACTTT
>.|TRBV18|.|TRBJ1-5
CASSPGQRDQPQHF
TGTGCCAGCTCACCGGGACAACGGGATCAGCCCCAGCATTTT
>.|TRBV11-2|.|TRBJ1-3
CASSSVGTPISGNTIYF
TGTGCCAGCAGCTCGGTTGGGACACCAATCTCTGGAAACACCATATATTTT
>.|TRBV19|TRBD1|TRBJ2-1
CASSIKGQGYNEQFF
TGTGCCAGTAGTATCAAGGGACAGGGCTACAATGAGCAGTTCTTC
>.|TRBV6-5|.|TRBJ2-7
CASNPLGPRGGEQYF
TGTGCCAGCAACCCCCTGGGACCGCGGGGCGGCGAGCAGTACTTC
>.|TRBV6-2/TRBV6-3|.|TRBJ1-6
CASSYSQAYNSPLHF
TGTGCCAGCAGTTACAGTCAGGCCTACAATTCACCCCTCCACTTT
>.|TRBV6-5|.|TRBJ2-7
CASSNGQGGDREQYF
TGTGCCAGCAGTAACGGACAGGGAGGGGATCGCGAGCAGTACTTC
>few|TRBV15|.|TRBJ2-7
CATSRGTAASYEQYF
TGTGCCACCAGCAGAGGGACAGCAGCTTCCTACGAGCAGTACTTC
>.|TRBV30|TRBD2|TRBJ2-2
CAWSVGTSGRAFTGELFF
TGTGCCTGGAGTGTAGGGACTAGCGGGAGGGCTTTCACCGGGGAGCTGTTTTTT
>.|TRBV9|.|TRBJ1-5
CASSPIGTGQPQHF
TGTGCCAGCAGCCCAATAGGAACGGGGCAGCCCCAGCATTTT
>few|TRBV29-1|TRBD2|TRBJ2-7
CSVDALAGGGNEQYF
TGCAGCGTTGATGCTCTAGCGGGAGGGGGCAACGAGCAGTACTTC
>.|TRBV11-1|.|TRBJ2-5
CASSGIGLKETQYF
TGTGCCAGCAGTGGAATAGGACTAAAAGAGACCCAGTACTTC
>.|TRBV9|.|TRBJ1-3
CASSAHSGALSGNTIYF
TGTGCCAGCAGCGCCCATTCAGGGGCCCTCTCTGGAAACACCATATATTTT
>.|TRBV2|.|TRBJ1-1
CASSVTGNEAFF
TGTGCCAGCAGTGTGACCGGGAATGAAGCTTTCTTT
>few|TRBV11-2|TRBD2|TRBJ2-1
CASSLDLAGGVNEQFF
TGTGCCAGCAGCTTAGATCTAGCGGGAGGTGTGAATGAGCAGTTCTTC
>.|TRBV19|.|TRBJ2-1
CASSTAGISYNEQFF
TGTGCCAGTAGTACGGCGGGAATCTCCTACAATGAGCAGTTCTTC
>.|TRBV15|.|TRBJ2-3
CATSRARPDTQYF
TGTGCCACCAGCAGAGCTAGGCCAGATACGCAGTATTTT
>.|TRBV14|TRBD2|TRBJ2-1
CASSPLLAGDRDEQFF
TGTGCCAGCAGCCCACTACTAGCGGGAGATCGGGATGAGCAGTTCTTC
>.|TRBV30|TRBD1|TRBJ1-3
CAWKDRGMRGNTIYF
TGTGCCTGGAAGGACAGGGGGATGAGAGGAAACACCATATATTTT
>.|TRBV5-1|TRBD2|TRBJ2-1
CASSLYSGSYNEQFF
TGCGCCAGCAGCTTGTACAGCGGGAGTTACAATGAGCAGTTCTTC
>.|TRBV7-9|TRBD1|TRBJ1-4
CASSLARGNEKLFF
TGTGCCAGCAGCTTAGCCAGGGGGAATGAAAAACTGTTTTTT
>.|TRBV2|TRBD2|TRBJ2-7
CASSLAGDPYEQYF
TGTGCCAGCAGTTTAGCGGGAGACCCCTACGAGCAGTACTTC
>.|TRBV19|.|TRBJ1-5
CASSMAGNSNQPQHF
TGTGCCAGTAGTATGGCAGGGAATAGCAATCAGCCCCAGCATTTT
>.|TRBV27|.|TRBJ2-7
CASRKIGTYEQYF
TGTGCCAGCAGAAAGATCGGGACCTACGAGCAGTACTTC
>.|TRBV19|.|TRBJ1-5
CASNRQVSGPQHF
TGTGCCAGTAACCGACAGGTGTCGGGGCCCCAGCATTTT
>.|TRBV2|TRBD2|TRBJ2-7
CASSGGASGTYEQYF
TGTGCCAGCAGCGGAGGAGCTAGCGGGACCTACGAGCAGTACTTC
>.|TRBV19|.|TRBJ1-5
CASSMGRNQPQHF
TGTGCCAGTAGTATGGGCAGAAATCAGCCCCAGCATTTT
>.|TRBV14|.|TRBJ2-7
CASRHLTGTYEQYF
TGTGCCAGCAGACACTTGACTGGAACCTACGAGCAGTACTTC
>.|TRBV5-1|.|TRBJ2-7
CASSLVGSSYEQYF
TGCGCCAGCAGCTTGGTAGGGAGTAGCTACGAGCAGTACTTC
>.|TRBV5-5|.|TRBJ1-5
CASSLAASGNQPQHF
TGTGCCAGCAGCTTGGCTGCCAGCGGTAATCAGCCCCAGCATTTT
>once|TRBV6-5|TRBD1|TRBJ2-5
CASRGGQGGVETQYF
TGTGCCAGCAGAGGAGGACAGGGGGGAGTGGAGACCCAGTACTTC
>.|TRBV19|.|TRBJ1-4
CASTLMAATNEKLFF
TGTGCCAGTACTTTAATGGCGGCAACTAATGAAAAACTGTTTTTT
>.|TRBV4-3|TRBD1|TRBJ2-1
CASSQSPGQGHEQFF
TGCGCCAGCAGCCAGTCCCCCGGACAGGGGCATGAGCAGTTCTTC
>.|TRBV20-1|.|TRBJ1-6
CSASTGGNDNSPLHF
TGCAGTGCTAGTACGGGGGGCAATGATAATTCACCCCTCCACTTT
>.|TRBV24-1|TRBD1|TRBJ2-3
CATSETRQGITPPGTQYF
TGTGCCACCAGTGAAACACGACAGGGGATCACCCCTCCGGGTACGCAGTATTTT
>.|TRBV14|TRBD1|TRBJ2-5
CASSQDKGTGEETQYF
TGTGCCAGCAGCCAAGATAAAGGGACAGGGGAAGAGACCCAGTACTTC
>.|TRBV7-6|.|TRBJ2-1
CASSPGHIPYNEQFF
TGTGCCAGCAGCCCCGGACACATTCCCTACAATGAGCAGTTCTTC
>once|TRBV6-5|.|TRBJ2-7
CASSSDPVLAREQYF
TGTGCCAGCAGTTCCGACCCGGTCCTAGCACGCGAGCAGTACTTC
>.|TRBV7-3|.|TRBJ2-3
CASSPTGSTDTQYF
TGTGCCAGCAGCCCGACGGGGAGCACAGATACGCAGTATTTT
>.|TRBV27|.|TRBJ2-5
CASSSRVSRGAGTYQETQYF
TGTGCCAGCAGTTCAAGGGTGTCAAGGGGTGCAGGGACTTACCAAGAGACCCAGTACTTC
>many|TRBV28|.|TRBJ1-3
CASTTSQGLSYTIYF
TGTGCCAGCACCACTAGTCAGGGGTTGAGCTACACCATATATTTT
>once|TRBV25-1|TRBD1|TRBJ1-4
CASGDRNEKLFF
TGTGCCAGCGGGGACAGAAATGAAAAACTGTTTTTT
>once|TRBV18|.|TRBJ2-3
CASSPRQLDTQYF
TGTGCCAGCTCACCCCGACAGCTAGATACGCAGTATTTT
>.|TRBV12-3/TRBV12-4|.|TRBJ1-3
CASKRDSGNTIYF
TGTGCCAGCAAGAGGGACTCTGGAAACACCATATATTTT
>.|TRBV19|.|TRBJ1-2
CASTPGGGALSRYYGYTF
TGTGCCAGTACCCCAGGTGGGGGGGCTCTGAGTCGATACTATGGCTACACCTTC
>.|TRBV6-2/TRBV6-3|.|TRBJ2-5
CASSYGLKETQYF
TGTGCCAGCAGTTACGGACTAAAGGAGACCCAGTACTTC
>.|TRBV5-1|TRBD1|TRBJ2-7
CASSYGQGANEQYF
TGCGCCAGCAGCTATGGACAGGGGGCCAACGAGCAGTACTTC
>.|TRBV14|TRBD1|TRBJ1-5
CASSRTGGNQPQHF
TGTGCCAGCAGCCGGACAGGGGGCAATCAGCCCCAGCATTTT
>.|TRBV28|TRBD1|TRBJ1-6
CASSLRTGNSPLHF
TGTGCCAGCAGCCTAAGGACAGGGAATTCACCCCTCCACTTT
>.|TRBV19|.|TRBJ2-1
CASSISGDSYNEQFF
TGTGCCAGTAGTATTTCAGGGGACTCCTACAATGAGCAGTTCTTC
>.|TRBV18|TRBD1|TRBJ1-1
CASSPNRDRHTEAFF
TGTGCCAGCTCACCAAATCGGGACAGGCACACTGAAGCTTTCTTT